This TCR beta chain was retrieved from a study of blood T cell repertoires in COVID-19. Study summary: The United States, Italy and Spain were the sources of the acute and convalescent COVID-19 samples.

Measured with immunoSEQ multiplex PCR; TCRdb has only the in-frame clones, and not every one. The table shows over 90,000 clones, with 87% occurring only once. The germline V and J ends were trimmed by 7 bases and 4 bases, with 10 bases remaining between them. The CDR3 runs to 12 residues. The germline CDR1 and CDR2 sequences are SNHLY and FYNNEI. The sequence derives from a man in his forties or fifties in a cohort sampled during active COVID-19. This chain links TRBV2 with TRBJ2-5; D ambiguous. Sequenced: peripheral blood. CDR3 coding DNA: TGTGCCAGCATGCGGCCGGGAGAGACCCAGTACTTC. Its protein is CASMRPGETQYF. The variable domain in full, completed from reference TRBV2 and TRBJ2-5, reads EPEVTQTPSHQVTQMGQEVILRCVPISNHLYFYWYRQILGQKVEFLVSFYNNEISEKSEIFDDQFSVERPDGSNFTLKIRSTKLEDSAMYFCASMRPGETQYFGPGTRLLVL.